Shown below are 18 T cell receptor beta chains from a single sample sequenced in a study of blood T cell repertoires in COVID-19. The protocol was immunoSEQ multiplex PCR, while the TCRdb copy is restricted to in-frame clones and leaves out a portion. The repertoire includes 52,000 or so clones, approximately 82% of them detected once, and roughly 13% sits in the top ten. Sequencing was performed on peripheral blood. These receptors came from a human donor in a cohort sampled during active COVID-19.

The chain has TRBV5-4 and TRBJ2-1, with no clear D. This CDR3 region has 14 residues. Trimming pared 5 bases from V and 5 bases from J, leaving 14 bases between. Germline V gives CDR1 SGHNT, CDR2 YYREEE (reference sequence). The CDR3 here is CASRAAAGNNEQFF. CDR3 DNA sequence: TGTGCCAGCAGGGCGGCCGCCGGAAACAATGAGCAGTTCTTC.

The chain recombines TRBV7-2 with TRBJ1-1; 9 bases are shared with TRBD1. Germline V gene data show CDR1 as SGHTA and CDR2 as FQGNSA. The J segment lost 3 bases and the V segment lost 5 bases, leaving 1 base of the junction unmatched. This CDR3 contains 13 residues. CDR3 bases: TGTGCCAGCAGCCGACAGGGGGACACTGAAGCTTTCTTT. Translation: CASSRQGDTEAFF.

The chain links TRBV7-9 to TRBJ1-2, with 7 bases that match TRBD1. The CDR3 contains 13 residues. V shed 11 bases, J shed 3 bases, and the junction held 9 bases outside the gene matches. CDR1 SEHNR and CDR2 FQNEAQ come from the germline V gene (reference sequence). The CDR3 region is CAFTGEEDYGYTF. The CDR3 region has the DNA TGTGCCTTTACAGGGGAGGAGGACTATGGCTACACCTTC.

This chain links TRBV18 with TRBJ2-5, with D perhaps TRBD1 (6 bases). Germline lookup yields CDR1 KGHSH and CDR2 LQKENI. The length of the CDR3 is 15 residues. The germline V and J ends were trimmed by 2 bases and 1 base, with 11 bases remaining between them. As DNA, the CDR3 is TGTGCCAGCTCACCAGACAGGACTGGCCAAGAGACCCAGTACTTC. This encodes CASSPDRTGQETQYF.

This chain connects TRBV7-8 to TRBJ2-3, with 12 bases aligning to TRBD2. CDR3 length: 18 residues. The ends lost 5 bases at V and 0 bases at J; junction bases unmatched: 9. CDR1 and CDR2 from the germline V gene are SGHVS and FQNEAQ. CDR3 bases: TGTGCCAGCAGCGCCAGACTAGCGGGGGACACTAGCACAGATACGCAGTATTTT. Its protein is CASSARLAGDTSTDTQYF.

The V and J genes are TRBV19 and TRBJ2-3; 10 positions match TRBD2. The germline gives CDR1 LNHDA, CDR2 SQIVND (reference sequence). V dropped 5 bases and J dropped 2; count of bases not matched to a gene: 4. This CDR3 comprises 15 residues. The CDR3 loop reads CASSETSGDTDTQYF. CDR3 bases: TGTGCCAGTAGTGAAACTAGCGGGGACACAGATACGCAGTATTTT. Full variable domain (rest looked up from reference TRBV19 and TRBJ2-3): DGGITQSPKYLFRKEGQNVTLSCEQNLNHDAMYWYRQDPGQGLRLIYYSQIVNDFQKGDIAEGYSVSREKKESFPLTVTSAQKNPTAFYLCASSETSGDTDTQYFGPGTRLTVL.

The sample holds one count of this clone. The DNA for the CDR3 is TGCGCCAGCAGCCAACCGAACCAGGGTAGGCGAGAGACCCAGTACTTC. This translates into CASSQPNQGRRETQYF. V gene TRBV4-1 combines with J gene TRBJ2-5; perhaps TRBD1 as D (5 bases). The length of the CDR3 is 16 residues. Germline values: CDR1 MGHRA, CDR2 YSYEKL. V gave up 2 bases and J gave up 4 bases, with 17 bases separating them.

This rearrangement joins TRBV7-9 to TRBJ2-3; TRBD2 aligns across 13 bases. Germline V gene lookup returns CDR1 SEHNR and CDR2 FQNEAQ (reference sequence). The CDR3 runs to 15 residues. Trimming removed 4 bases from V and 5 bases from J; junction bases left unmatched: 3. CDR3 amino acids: CASSWTSGRIDTQYF. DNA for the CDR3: TGTGCCAGCAGCTGGACTAGCGGGAGAATAGATACGCAGTATTTT.

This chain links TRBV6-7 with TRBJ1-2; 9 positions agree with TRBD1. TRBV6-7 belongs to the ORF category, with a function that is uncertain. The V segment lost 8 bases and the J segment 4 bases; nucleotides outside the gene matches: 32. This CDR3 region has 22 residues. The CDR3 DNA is TGTGCCAGCCCTGGCTGGCGGGGCAGGTGGCGAGAAGGGACAGGGAGGGTCTATGGCTACACCTTC. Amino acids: CASPGWRGRWREGTGRVYGYTF.

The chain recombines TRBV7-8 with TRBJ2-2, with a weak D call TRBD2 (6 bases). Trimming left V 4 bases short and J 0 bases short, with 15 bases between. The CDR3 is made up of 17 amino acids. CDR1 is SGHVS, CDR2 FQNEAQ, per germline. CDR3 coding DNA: TGTGCCAGCAGCTCCCCTGCCGGGACTTCGAACACCGGGGAGCTGTTTTTT. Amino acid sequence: CASSSPAGTSNTGELFF. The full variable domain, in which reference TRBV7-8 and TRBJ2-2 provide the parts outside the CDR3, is GAGVSQSPRYKVAKRGQDVALRCDPISGHVSLFWYQQALGQGPEFLTYFQNEAQLDKSGLPSDRFFAERPEGSVSTLKIQRTQQEDSAVYLCASSSPAGTSNTGELFFGEGSRLTVL.

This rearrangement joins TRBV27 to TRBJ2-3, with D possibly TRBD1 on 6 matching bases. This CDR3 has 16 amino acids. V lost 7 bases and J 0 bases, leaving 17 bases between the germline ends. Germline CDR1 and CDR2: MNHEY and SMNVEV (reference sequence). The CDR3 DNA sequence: TGTGCCAGCACCGACAGGTTTTCTGGTAGCACAGATACGCAGTATTTT. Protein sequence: CASTDRFSGSTDTQYF.

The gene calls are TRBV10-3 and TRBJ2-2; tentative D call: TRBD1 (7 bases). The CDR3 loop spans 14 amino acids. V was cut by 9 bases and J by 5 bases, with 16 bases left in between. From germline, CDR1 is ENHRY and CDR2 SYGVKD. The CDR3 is CAMGAGGTTGELFF. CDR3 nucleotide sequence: TGTGCCATGGGGGCAGGGGGGACTACCGGGGAGCTGTTTTTT.

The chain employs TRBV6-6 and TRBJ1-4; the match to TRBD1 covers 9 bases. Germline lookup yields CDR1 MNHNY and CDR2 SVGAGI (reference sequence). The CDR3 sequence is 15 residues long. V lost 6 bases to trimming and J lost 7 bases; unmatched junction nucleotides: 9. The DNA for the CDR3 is TGTGCCAGCAGAATACAGGGGGCGAGGGGTGAAAAACTGTTTTTT. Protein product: CASRIQGARGEKLFF.

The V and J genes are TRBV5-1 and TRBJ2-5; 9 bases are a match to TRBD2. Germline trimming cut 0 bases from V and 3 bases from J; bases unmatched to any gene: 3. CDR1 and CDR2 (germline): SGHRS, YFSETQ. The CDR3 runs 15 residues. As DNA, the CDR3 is TGCGCCAGCAGCTTGGGCGGGAGGGGTAAAGAGACCCAGTACTTC. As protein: CASSLGGRGKETQYF.

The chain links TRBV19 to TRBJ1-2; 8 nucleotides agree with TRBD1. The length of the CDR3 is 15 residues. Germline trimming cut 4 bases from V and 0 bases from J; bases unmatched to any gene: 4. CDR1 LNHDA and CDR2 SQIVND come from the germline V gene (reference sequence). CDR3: CASSRDRLTNYGYTF. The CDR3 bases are TGTGCCAGTAGTAGGGACAGGCTGACTAACTATGGCTACACCTTC.

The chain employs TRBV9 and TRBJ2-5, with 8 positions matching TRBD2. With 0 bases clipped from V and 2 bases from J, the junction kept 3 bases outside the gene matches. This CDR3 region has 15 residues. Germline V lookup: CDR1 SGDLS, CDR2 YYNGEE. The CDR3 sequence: CASSVAGGRQETQYF. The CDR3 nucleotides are TGTGCCAGCAGCGTAGCGGGGGGGCGGCAAGAGACCCAGTACTTC.

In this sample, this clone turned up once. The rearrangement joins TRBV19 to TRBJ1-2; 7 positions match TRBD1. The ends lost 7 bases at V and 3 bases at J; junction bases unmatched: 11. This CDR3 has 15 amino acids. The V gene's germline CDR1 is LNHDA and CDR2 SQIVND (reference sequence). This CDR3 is CASTPRGRGDYGYTF. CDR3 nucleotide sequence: TGTGCCAGTACCCCTCGCGGCAGGGGGGACTATGGCTACACCTTC.

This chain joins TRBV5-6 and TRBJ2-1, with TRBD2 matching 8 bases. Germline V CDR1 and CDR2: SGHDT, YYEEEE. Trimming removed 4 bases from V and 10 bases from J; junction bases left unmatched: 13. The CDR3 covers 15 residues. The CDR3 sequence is CASSRNGREGHEQFF. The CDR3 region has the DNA TGTGCCAGCAGCAGGAATGGACGGGAGGGCCACGAGCAGTTCTTC.